The source of this TCR beta chain is a study of shared clonotypes between healthy human individuals. Study-level results: It was observed that roughly 5.4% of naive CD4 clonotypes were shared across several donors.

Comments on this clone: Its specificity is unknown.

Naive CD8 cells were CD45RO-negative, positively selected for CCR7, excluding terminally differentiated effector memory CD45RA+ cells. Some clones are missing from TCRdb's copy, which holds only in-frame ones; the method was immunoSEQ multiplex PCR. The sample holds 2 million to 2.5 million clones, approximately 94% seen once. Trimming removed 5 bases from V and 7 bases from J, with 18 bases in between. The germline CDR1 and CDR2 sequences are SGHTA and FQGTGA. The CDR3 runs 14 residues. This sequence originates from a man aged 18-30 years in good health. Some clones in this sample may be carry-over from other donors' samples. The sample was naive CD8+ T cells from PBMCs. The chain links TRBV7-3 to TRBJ2-7, with D possibly being TRBD1 (6 bases). The CDR3 DNA reads TGTGCCAGCAGCCTCATAGGGGGAGCCGGGGAGCAGTACTTC. Its protein is CASSLIGGAGEQYF.